This TCR beta chain came from a study of blood T cell repertoires in COVID-19. TCRdb keeps only in-frame clones here, not all; method: immunoSEQ multiplex PCR. This table holds about 170,000 clones, 83% found once. Sequences were obtained from PBMCs or T cells enriched from blood (not recorded which). This TCR was sampled from a woman aged 45-60 years in a cohort exposed to, infected with or recovered from COVID-19 (not recorded which).

CDR3 in DNA: TGCGCCAGCAGCCACTACAGGGGAAGGGACACTGAAGCTTTCTTT. Protein product: CASSHYRGRDTEAFF. The chain has TRBV4-1 and TRBJ1-1, with TRBD1 identical over 7 bases. The V gene end was trimmed by 3 bases and the J gene end by 3 bases; junction bases not matched to a gene: 7. This CDR3 is 15 amino acids long. Germline V gives CDR1 MGHRA, CDR2 YSYEKL.